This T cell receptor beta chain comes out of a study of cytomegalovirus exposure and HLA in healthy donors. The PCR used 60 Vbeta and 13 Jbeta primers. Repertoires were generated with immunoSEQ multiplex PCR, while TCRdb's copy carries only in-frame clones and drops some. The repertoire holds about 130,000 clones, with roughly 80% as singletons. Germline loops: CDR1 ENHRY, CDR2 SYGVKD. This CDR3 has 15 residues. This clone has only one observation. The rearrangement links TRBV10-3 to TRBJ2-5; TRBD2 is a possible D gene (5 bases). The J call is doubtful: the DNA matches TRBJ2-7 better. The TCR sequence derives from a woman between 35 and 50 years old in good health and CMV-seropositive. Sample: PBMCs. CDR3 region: CAISESSLALGEQYF. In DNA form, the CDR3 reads TGTGCCATCAGTGAGTCGAGTTTAGCGTTGGGCGAGCAGTACTTC.